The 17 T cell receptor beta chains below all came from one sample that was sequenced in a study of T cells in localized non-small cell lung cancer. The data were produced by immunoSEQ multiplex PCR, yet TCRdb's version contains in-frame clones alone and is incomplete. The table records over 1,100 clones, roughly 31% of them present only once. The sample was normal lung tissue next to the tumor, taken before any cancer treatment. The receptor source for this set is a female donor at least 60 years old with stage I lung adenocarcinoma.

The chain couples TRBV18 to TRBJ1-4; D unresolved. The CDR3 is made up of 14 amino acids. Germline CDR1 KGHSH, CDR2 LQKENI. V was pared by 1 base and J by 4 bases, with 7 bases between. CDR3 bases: TGTGCCAGCTCACCACGCGGCAATAATGAAAAACTGTTTTTT. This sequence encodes CASSPRGNNEKLFF.

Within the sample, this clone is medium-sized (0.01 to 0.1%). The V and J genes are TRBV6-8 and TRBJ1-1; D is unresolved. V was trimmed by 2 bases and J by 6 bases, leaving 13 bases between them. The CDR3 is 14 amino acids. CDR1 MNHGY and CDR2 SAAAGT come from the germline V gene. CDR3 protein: CASSYQTRGAEAFF. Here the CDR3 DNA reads TGTGCCAGCAGTTACCAAACTCGTGGGGCTGAAGCTTTCTTT.

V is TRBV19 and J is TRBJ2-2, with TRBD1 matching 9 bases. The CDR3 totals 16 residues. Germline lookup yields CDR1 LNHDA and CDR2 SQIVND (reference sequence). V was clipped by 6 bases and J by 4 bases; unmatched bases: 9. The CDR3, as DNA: TGTGCCAGTAGCCGTGGGACAGGGATGACCACCGGGGAGCTGTTTTTT. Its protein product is CASSRGTGMTTGELFF.

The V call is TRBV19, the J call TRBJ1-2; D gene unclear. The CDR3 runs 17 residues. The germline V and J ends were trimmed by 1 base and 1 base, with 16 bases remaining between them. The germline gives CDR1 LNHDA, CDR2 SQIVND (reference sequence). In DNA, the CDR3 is TGTGCCAGTAGTATAGGCTACGGACCGAATTATAACTATGGCTACACCTTC. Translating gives CASSIGYGPNYNYGYTF.

The chain's CDR3 is CASSIDLSAGNQPQHF. The CDR3 DNA is TGTGCCAGTAGTATAGATCTATCGGCAGGGAACCAGCCCCAGCATTTT. The chain links TRBV19 to TRBJ1-5, with D maybe TRBD1 (5 bases). Germline values: CDR1 LNHDA, CDR2 SQIVND (reference sequence). V was trimmed by 0 bases and J by 7 bases, leaving 16 bases between them. The CDR3 sequence is 16 residues long.

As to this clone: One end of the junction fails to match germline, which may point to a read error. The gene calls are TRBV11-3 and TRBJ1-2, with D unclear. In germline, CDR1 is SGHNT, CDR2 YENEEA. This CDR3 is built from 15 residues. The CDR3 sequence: CVSSLDRVSSYGYTF. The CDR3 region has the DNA TGTGTCAGCAGCTTAGATCGGGTTTCGTCCTATGGCTACACCTTC.

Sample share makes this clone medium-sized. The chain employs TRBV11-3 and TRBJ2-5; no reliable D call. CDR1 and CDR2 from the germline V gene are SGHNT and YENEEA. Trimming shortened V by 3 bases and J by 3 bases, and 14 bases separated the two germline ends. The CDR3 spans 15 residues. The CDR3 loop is CASSLNGFPEETQYF. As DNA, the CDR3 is TGTGCCAGCAGCTTGAATGGGTTCCCAGAAGAGACCCAGTACTTC.

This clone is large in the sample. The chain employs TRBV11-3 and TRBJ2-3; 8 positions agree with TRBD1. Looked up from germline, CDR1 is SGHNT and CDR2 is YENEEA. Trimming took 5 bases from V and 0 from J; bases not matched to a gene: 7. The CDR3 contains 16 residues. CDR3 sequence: CASSPQGDTSTDTQYF. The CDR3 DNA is TGTGCCAGCAGCCCACAGGGGGATACGAGCACAGATACGCAGTATTTT. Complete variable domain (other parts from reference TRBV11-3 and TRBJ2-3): EAGVVQSPRYKIIEKKQPVAFWCNPISGHNTLYWYLQNLGQGPELLIRYENEEAVDDSQLPKDRFSAERLKGVDSTLKIQPAELGDSAVYLCASSPQGDTSTDTQYFGPGTRLTVL.

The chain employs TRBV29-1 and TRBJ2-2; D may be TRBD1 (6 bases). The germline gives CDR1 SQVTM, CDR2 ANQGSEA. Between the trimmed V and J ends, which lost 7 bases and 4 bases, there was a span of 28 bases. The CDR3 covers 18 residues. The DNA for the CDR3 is TGCAGCGCTGAGACCCTTACCCCAGGGGCCTCGAGCACCGGGGAGCTGTTTTTT. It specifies CSAETLTPGASSTGELFF.

In DNA form, the CDR3 reads TGCAGCGTTGAGGCAGGGTGGAGGTCCACAGATACGCAGTATTTT. This gives the protein CSVEAGWRSTDTQYF. This chain connects TRBV29-1 to TRBJ2-3; D could derive from TRBD1 or TRBD2 (5 bases each). V lost 3 bases and J lost 2, with 15 bases in between. Per the germline V gene, CDR1 is SQVTM and CDR2 is ANQGSEA. The CDR3 consists of 15 residues.

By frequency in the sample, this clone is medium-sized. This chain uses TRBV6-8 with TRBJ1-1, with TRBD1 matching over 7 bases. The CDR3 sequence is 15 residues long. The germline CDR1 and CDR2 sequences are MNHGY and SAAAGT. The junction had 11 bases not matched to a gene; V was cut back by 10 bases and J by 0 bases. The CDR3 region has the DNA TGTGCCATCACCCCCCGGACAGGAATGAACACTGAAGCTTTCTTT. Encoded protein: CAITPRTGMNTEAFF.

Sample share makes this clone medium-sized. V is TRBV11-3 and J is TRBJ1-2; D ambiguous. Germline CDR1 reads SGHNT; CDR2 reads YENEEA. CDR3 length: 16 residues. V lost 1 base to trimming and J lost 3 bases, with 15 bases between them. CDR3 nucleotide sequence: TGTGCCAGCAGCTTAGGGGAGAGGGCCTCCGACTATGGCTACACCTTC. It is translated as CASSLGERASDYGYTF. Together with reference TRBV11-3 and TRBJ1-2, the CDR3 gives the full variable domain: EAGVVQSPRYKIIEKKQPVAFWCNPISGHNTLYWYLQNLGQGPELLIRYENEEAVDDSQLPKDRFSAERLKGVDSTLKIQPAELGDSAVYLCASSLGERASDYGYTFGSGTRLTVV.

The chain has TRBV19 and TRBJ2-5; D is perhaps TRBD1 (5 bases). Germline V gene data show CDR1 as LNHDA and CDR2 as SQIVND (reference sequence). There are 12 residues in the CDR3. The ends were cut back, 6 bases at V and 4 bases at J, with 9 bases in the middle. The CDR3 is CASRQAGETQYF. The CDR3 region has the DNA TGTGCCAGTAGACAGGCAGGAGAGACCCAGTACTTC.

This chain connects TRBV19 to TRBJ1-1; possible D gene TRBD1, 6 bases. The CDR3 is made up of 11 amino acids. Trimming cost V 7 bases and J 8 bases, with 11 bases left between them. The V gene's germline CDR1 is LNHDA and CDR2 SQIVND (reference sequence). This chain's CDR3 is CASNAGGEAFF. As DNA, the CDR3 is TGTGCCAGTAACGCCGGGGGCGAAGCTTTCTTT.

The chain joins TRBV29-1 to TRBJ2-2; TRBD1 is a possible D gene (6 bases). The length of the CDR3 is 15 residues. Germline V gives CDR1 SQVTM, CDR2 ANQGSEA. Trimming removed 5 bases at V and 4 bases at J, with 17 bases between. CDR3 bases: TGCAGCGTTCGAACCCCGGGACAACGCACCGGGGAGCTGTTTTTT. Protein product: CSVRTPGQRTGELFF.

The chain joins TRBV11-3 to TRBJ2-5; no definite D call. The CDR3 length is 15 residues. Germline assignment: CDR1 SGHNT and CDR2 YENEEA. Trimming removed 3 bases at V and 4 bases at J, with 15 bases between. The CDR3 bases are TGTGCCAGCAGCTTGGCCGGCCTCTCGACAGAGACCCAGTACTTC. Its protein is CASSLAGLSTETQYF. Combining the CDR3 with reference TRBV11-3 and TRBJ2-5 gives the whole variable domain EAGVVQSPRYKIIEKKQPVAFWCNPISGHNTLYWYLQNLGQGPELLIRYENEEAVDDSQLPKDRFSAERLKGVDSTLKIQPAELGDSAVYLCASSLAGLSTETQYFGPGTRLLVL.

Written as DNA, the CDR3 is TGTGCCAGCTCACCACTGGGTTACGGGACAGGGGGCAGGGGCACTGAAGCTTTCTTT. Its translation is CASSPLGYGTGGRGTEAFF. This chain joins TRBV18 and TRBJ1-1, with 12 bases fitting TRBD1. Losses at the gene ends were 1 base for V and 4 bases for J; bases not matched to a gene: 13. CDR3 length equals 19 residues. From germline, CDR1 is KGHSH and CDR2 LQKENI.